A few counts support the clone carrying this T cell receptor (beta chain). What it binds is unknown. This sample was included in a study of CD8+ T cells in alopecia areata. Background on the study: Tofacitinib dosing lasted 6 to 18 months, which was then followed by 6 months off drug.

As the sequencing template, cDNA was produced by extracting RNA and reverse transcribing it. Sequenced by immunoSEQ multiplex PCR; TCRdb stores in-frame clones only, minus some. The data contain 110,000 to 150,000 clones, roughly half of them singletons. Trimming removed 0 bases at V and 2 bases at J, with 9 bases between. The germline V gene encodes CDR1 LGHNA and CDR2 YSLEER. This CDR3 spans 15 amino acids. Study conclusions and caveats: It was lesional scalp, especially alopecia totalis/universalis, that showed higher clonality than normal scalp. The study also sequences resident alphabeta T cells of normal skin in scalp samples.

The chain is built from TRBV4-3 and TRBJ2-3; D possibly corresponds to TRBD2 (5 bases). The sequencing here drew on CD4+ T cells sorted from blood, taken at week 0. This TCR derives from a human donor with alopecia areata. CDR3 amino acids: CASSQDLAPTDTQYF. In DNA, the CDR3 is TGCGCCAGCAGCCAAGATCTAGCACCCACAGATACGCAGTATTTT.